The 15 T cell receptor beta chains below were found in one sample sequenced in a study of CD8 T cells in Susac syndrome. The authors reverse transcribed roughly 0.5 to 1 ug RNA with random hexamers. TCRdb reprocessed the immunoSEQ multiplex PCR reads via MiXCR and lists one record per CDR3 protein. This sample has 180,000 or so distinct CDR3 sequences, with about 95% found just once. Specimen: CD4+ T cells from PBMCs. The receptors shown here come from a human donor with multiple sclerosis.

This clonotype was seen a handful of times. The gene calls are TRBV7-2 and TRBJ2-1, with a tentative D call TRBD1 (6 bases). This CDR3 is built from 13 residues. Per the germline V gene, CDR1 is SGHTA and CDR2 is FQGNSA. Trimming removed 5 bases from V and 6 bases from J, with 11 bases in between. The CDR3 sequence: CASSRGQFNEQFF. The CDR3, as DNA: TGTGCCAGCAGCCGAGGACAGTTCAATGAGCAGTTCTTC.

V usage is TRBV5-6 and J usage is TRBJ1-2; D is ambiguous. V dropped 0 bases and J dropped 6 bases, with 9 bases sitting between them. The CDR3 length is 13 residues. Germline-derived CDR1 and CDR2 are SGHDT and YYEEEE. The CDR3 sequence is CASSLVSGDGYTF. The CDR3, as DNA: TGTGCCAGCAGCTTGGTCTCCGGGGATGGCTACACCTTC. The entire variable domain, with the rest obtained from reference TRBV5-6 and TRBJ1-2, is as follows: DAGVTQSPTHLIKTRGQQVTLRCSPKSGHDTVSWYQQALGQGPQFIFQYYEEEERQRGNFPDRFSGHQFPNYSSELNVNALLLGDSALYLCASSLVSGDGYTFGSGTRLTVV.

This chain uses TRBV29-1 with TRBJ1-3; D is ambiguous. V was shortened by 5 bases and J by 7 bases, with 18 bases between the two germline ends. The germline V gene encodes CDR1 SQVTM and CDR2 ANQGSEA. This CDR3 is 14 amino acids long. The chain's CDR3 is CSVLKGETRNTIYF. DNA for the CDR3: TGCAGCGTTCTGAAGGGAGAGACACGTAACACCATATATTTT.

V gene TRBV5-6 combines with J gene TRBJ2-3; TRBD2 might be the D (6 bases). Germline V gives CDR1 SGHDT, CDR2 YYEEEE. This CDR3 comprises 15 residues. V lost 2 bases and J 2 bases, leaving 12 bases between the germline ends. The CDR3 here is CASSLTSLVTDTQYF. The DNA for the CDR3 is TGTGCCAGCAGCTTAACTAGCCTCGTCACAGATACGCAGTATTTT.

Concerning this clonotype: The junction differs from germline at one of its ends, possibly a read error. The CDR3, as DNA: TGTGCCAGTAGTTCGCGGGACGGCAATAGCAATCAGCCCCAGCATTTT. Translation: CASSSRDGNSNQPQHF. The chain uses TRBV6-6 and TRBJ1-5, with D tentatively TRBD1 (5 bases). The CDR3 has 16 residues. Germline V CDR1 and CDR2: MNHNY, SVGAGI (reference sequence).

V is TRBV3-1 and J is TRBJ1-1, with TRBD1 matching 9 bases. Germline loops: CDR1 LGHDT, CDR2 YNNKEL (reference sequence). V lost 2 bases to trimming and J lost 4 bases; unmatched junction nucleotides: 2. This CDR3 contains 14 residues. The DNA of the CDR3 is TGTGCCAGCAGCCAACCGGACAGGGGCACTGAAGCTTTCTTT. It yields the protein CASSQPDRGTEAFF.

This chain links TRBV20-1 with TRBJ2-1; D is uncertain. The CDR3 sequence is 13 residues long. CDR1 is DFQATT, CDR2 SNEGSKA, per germline (reference sequence). The V end was cut by 6 bases, the J end by 2 bases, with 11 bases between. The CDR3 here is CSARANPYNEQFF. CDR3 nucleotide sequence: TGCAGTGCCCGAGCGAACCCCTACAATGAGCAGTTCTTC.

This clonotype showed up just a few times. Because the CDR3's place on the DNA is in doubt, the DNA is left out and the CDR3 is given as listed by TCRdb. This chain uses TRBV29-1 with TRBJ1-5. With termini counted, the CDR3 has 13 amino acids. The V gene's germline CDR1 is SQVTM and CDR2 ANQGSEA. This chain's CDR3 is CSVGPGGRQPQHF.

The DNA of the CDR3 is TGTGCCAGCAGCTTAGCGTCGGGGACACTAGGACGCTACACCTTC. Residues: CASSLASGTLGRYTF. V and J are TRBV7-8 and TRBJ1-2; possibly TRBD1 for D (6 bases). CDR1 SGHVS and CDR2 FQNEAQ come from the germline V gene. CDR3 length equals 15 residues. Trimming shortened V by 0 bases and J by 9 bases, and 17 bases separated the two germline ends.

The rearrangement joins TRBV9 to TRBJ1-2; D is perhaps TRBD1 (6 bases). The CDR3 is 16 residues long. V was shortened by 2 bases and J by 4 bases, with 18 bases between the two germline ends. Germline lookup yields CDR1 SGDLS and CDR2 YYNGEE. CDR3: CASSVDPDSSSYGYTF. Here the CDR3 DNA reads TGTGCCAGCAGCGTCGATCCGGACAGTTCCTCCTATGGCTACACCTTC.

The chain recombines TRBV2 with TRBJ1-1; D is undetermined. The V gene lost 6 bases and the J gene lost 4 bases, with 21 bases spanning the gap. Germline V gives CDR1 SNHLY, CDR2 FYNNEI. The CDR3 has 16 residues. CDR3 coding DNA: TGTGCCAGCAGCGAGGGAAGACGGAGGTTACTCACTGAAGCTTTCTTT. Encoded protein: CASSEGRRRLLTEAFF.

This clonotype was observed a single time. The chain links TRBV20-1 to TRBJ1-5; D unresolved. This CDR3 comprises 16 residues. Germline V gives CDR1 DFQATT, CDR2 SNEGSKA (reference sequence). With 1 base removed from V and 0 bases from J, the gap between germline ends came to 13 bases. CDR3 nucleotides: TGCAGTGCTAGAGGGCGGACTGACTATAGCAATCAGCCCCAGCATTTT. This sequence encodes CSARGRTDYSNQPQHF.

The V and J genes are TRBV4-1 and TRBJ2-7; maybe TRBD1 (5 bases). V dropped 1 base and J dropped 0 bases, with 7 bases sitting between them. The CDR3 loop spans 14 amino acids. Looked up from germline, CDR1 is MGHRA and CDR2 is YSYEKL. This CDR3 is CASSQGQNSYEQYF. In nucleotides, the CDR3 is TGCGCCAGCAGCCAAGGACAGAACTCCTACGAGCAGTACTTC.

A single count supports this clonotype. This chain uses TRBV20-1 with TRBJ1-5; maybe TRBD1 (6 bases). The germline V and J ends were trimmed by 6 bases and 5 bases, with 17 bases remaining between them. The CDR3 totals 14 residues. Germline V lookup: CDR1 DFQATT, CDR2 SNEGSKA (reference sequence). The CDR3 DNA is TGCAGTGCCTCCCCGGGACATTTAGATCAGCCCCAGCATTTT. Translation gives CSASPGHLDQPQHF.

This clonotype was picked up one time. The chain is built from TRBV3-1 and TRBJ1-2, with 9 bases identical to TRBD1. Germline V gene sequence: CDR1 LGHDT, CDR2 YNNKEL (reference sequence). The trim removed 4 bases at V and 6 bases at J, leaving 6 bases unmatched. The CDR3 runs 14 residues. Written as DNA, the CDR3 is TGTGCCAGCAGCCTAAGAGGGACAGGGCATGGCTACACCTTC. Translation gives CASSLRGTGHGYTF.